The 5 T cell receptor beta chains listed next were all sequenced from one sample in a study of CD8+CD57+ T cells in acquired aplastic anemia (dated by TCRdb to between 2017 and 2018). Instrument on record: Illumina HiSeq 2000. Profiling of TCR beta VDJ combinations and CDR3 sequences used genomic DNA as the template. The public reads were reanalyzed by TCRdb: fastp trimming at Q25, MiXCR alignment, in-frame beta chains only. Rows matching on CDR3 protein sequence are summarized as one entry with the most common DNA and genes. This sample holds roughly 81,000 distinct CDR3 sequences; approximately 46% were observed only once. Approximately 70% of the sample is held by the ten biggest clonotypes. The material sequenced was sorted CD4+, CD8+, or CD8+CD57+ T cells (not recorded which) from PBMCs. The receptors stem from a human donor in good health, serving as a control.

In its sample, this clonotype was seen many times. The CDR3 sequence: CASSLLVGGLNEQYF. CDR3 in DNA: TGTGCCAGCAGCTTACTCGTTGGGGGACTTAACGAGCAGTACTTC. V gene TRBV11-2 combines with J gene TRBJ2-7, with D possibly matching TRBD2 (6 bases). Looked up from germline, CDR1 is SGHAT and CDR2 is FQNNGV. This CDR3 has 15 amino acids. Trimming left V 2 bases short and J 5 bases short, with 16 bases between.

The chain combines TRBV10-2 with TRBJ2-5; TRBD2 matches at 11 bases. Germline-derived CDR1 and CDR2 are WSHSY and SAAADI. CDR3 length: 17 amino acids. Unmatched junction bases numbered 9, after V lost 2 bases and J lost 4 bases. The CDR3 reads CASSETSGSIVGETQYF. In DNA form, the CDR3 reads TGCGCCAGCAGTGAGACTAGCGGGAGCATAGTAGGAGAGACCCAGTACTTC.

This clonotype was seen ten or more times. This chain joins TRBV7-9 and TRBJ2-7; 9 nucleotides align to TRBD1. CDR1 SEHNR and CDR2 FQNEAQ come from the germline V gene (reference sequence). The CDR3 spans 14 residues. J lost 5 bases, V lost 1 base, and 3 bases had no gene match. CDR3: CASSLERTGDEQYF. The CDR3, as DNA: TGTGCCAGCAGCTTAGAGAGGACAGGGGACGAGCAGTACTTC.

The CDR3 protein is CASSLAGTGGFEQYF. CDR3 in DNA: TGTGCCAGCAGCTTGGCCGGGACAGGGGGCTTTGAGCAGTACTTC. This rearrangement joins TRBV5-5 to TRBJ2-7; TRBD1 aligns across 12 bases. CDR1 and CDR2 from the germline V gene are SGHKS and YYEKEE (reference sequence). The CDR3 is 15 amino acids. The V gene end was trimmed by 0 bases and the J gene end by 7 bases; junction bases not matched to a gene: 5.

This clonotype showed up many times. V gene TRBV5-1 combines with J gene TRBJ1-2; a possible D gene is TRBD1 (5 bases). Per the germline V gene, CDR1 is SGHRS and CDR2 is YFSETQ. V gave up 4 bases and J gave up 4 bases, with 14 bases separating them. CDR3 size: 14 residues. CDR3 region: CASSPGGVSYGYTF. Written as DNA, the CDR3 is TGCGCCAGCAGCCCCGGGGGGGTTTCCTATGGCTACACCTTC.